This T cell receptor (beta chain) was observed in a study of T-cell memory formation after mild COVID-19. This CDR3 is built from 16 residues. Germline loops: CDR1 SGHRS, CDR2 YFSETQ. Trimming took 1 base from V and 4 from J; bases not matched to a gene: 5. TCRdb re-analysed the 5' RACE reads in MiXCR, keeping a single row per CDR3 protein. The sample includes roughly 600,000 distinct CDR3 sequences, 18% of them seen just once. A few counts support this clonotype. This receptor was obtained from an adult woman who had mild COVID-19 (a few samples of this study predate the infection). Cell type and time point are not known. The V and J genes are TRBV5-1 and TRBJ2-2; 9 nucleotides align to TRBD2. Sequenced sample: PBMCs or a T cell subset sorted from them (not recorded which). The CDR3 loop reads CASSLLSSGATGELFF. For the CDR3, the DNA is TGCGCCAGCAGCTTGCTGTCTAGCGGGGCCACCGGGGAGCTGTTTTTT.